One sample yielded the 30 T cell receptor beta chains listed below, sequenced in a study of T cells in narcolepsy. The data were produced by immunoSEQ multiplex PCR, yet TCRdb's version contains in-frame clones alone and is incomplete. The table lists around 20,000 clones, 80% to 85% of them singletons, with about 1.5% in the top ten. The specimen was memory (CD45RA-) CD4+ T cells from blood. Source of these receptors: a human donor in good health.

The chain combines TRBV11-2 with TRBJ2-1; D remains ambiguous. Germline loops: CDR1 SGHAT, CDR2 FQNNGV. The CDR3 spans 15 residues. V was cut by 7 bases and J by 2 bases, with 15 bases left in between. The CDR3 loop is CASNPAAGTYNEQFF. In nucleotides, the CDR3 is TGTGCCAGCAACCCCGCCGCAGGAACCTACAATGAGCAGTTCTTC.

This chain links TRBV7-3 with TRBJ2-7, with D maybe TRBD2 (6 bases). Germline CDR1 reads SGHTA; CDR2 reads FQGTGA. CDR3 length equals 12 residues. Trimming took 8 bases from V and 6 from J, leaving 14 bases between them. The CDR3 region is CASGRPFFEQYF. CDR3 DNA sequence: TGTGCCAGCGGGAGGCCCTTCTTCGAGCAGTACTTC.

The chain uses TRBV7-3 and TRBJ1-2, with a weak D call TRBD1 (5 bases). From germline, CDR1 is SGHTA and CDR2 FQGTGA. The V end was cut by 5 bases, the J end by 8 bases, with 12 bases between. The CDR3 spans 12 residues. The CDR3 bases are TGTGCCAGCAGCAAACCCGGGGCCGGCTACACCTTC. This codes for CASSKPGAGYTF.

This clone is a singleton in its sample. The V gene is TRBV5-6, the J gene TRBJ2-5; D may be TRBD2 (6 bases). V lost 4 bases and J 5 bases, leaving 6 bases between the germline ends. This CDR3 contains 11 residues. Germline CDR1 reads SGHDT; CDR2 reads YYEEEE. CDR3 nucleotides: TGTGCCAGCAGCCGGGGGGAGACCCAGTACTTC. Protein product: CASSRGETQYF.

The chain uses TRBV4-3 and TRBJ1-5, with D unresolved. Per the germline V gene, CDR1 is LGHNA and CDR2 is YSLEER. CDR3 length equals 14 residues. Between the trimmed V and J ends, which lost 3 bases and 6 bases, there was a span of 12 bases. CDR3 protein: CASSQKVGRQPQHF. The CDR3 region has the DNA TGCGCCAGCAGCCAGAAGGTAGGTCGTCAGCCCCAGCATTTT.

This CDR3 reads CASSRDRGFYEQYF. CDR3 in DNA: TGTGCCAGCAGTCGGGACAGGGGTTTTTACGAGCAGTACTTC. The chain has TRBV6-5 and TRBJ2-7; TRBD1 matches 10 bases. Germline V gene sequence: CDR1 MNHEY, CDR2 SVGAGI. The CDR3 spans 14 residues. Unmatched junction bases numbered 5, after V lost 5 bases and J lost 4 bases.

In its sample, this clone was seen a few times. The rearrangement links TRBV19 to TRBJ1-1; D is ambiguous. Between the trimmed V and J ends, which lost 5 bases and 8 bases, there was a span of 15 bases. The length of the CDR3 is 13 residues. Germline values: CDR1 LNHDA, CDR2 SQIVND (reference sequence). CDR3 region: CASSPPDLSEAFF. The CDR3 DNA is TGTGCCAGTAGTCCCCCGGACCTCTCCGAAGCTTTCTTT.

The rearrangement links TRBV7-9 to TRBJ1-4; D possibly corresponds to TRBD1 (5 bases). Trimming left V 5 bases short and J 0 bases short, with 16 bases between. Germline CDR1 reads SEHNR; CDR2 reads FQNEAQ (reference sequence). The CDR3 contains 17 residues. This CDR3 reads CASSHGLAGPTNEKLFF. The CDR3 DNA reads as TGTGCCAGCAGCCACGGACTAGCGGGACCAACTAATGAAAAACTGTTTTTT. The whole variable domain, remainder taken from reference TRBV7-9 and TRBJ1-4, is DTGVSQNPRHKITKRGQNVTFRCDPISEHNRLYWYRQTLGQGPEFLTYFQNEAQLEKSRLLSDRFSAERPKGSFSTLEIQRTEQGDSAMYLCASSHGLAGPTNEKLFFGSGTQLSVL.

This clone was found once. V usage is TRBV7-8 and J usage is TRBJ2-5, with unresolved D. Per the germline V gene, CDR1 is SGHVS and CDR2 is FQNEAQ. V was clipped by 0 bases and J by 5 bases, with 4 bases between them. This CDR3 region has 12 residues. CDR3 nucleotides: TGTGCCAGCAGCTTAGCCCGGGAGACCCAGTACTTC. It translates to CASSLARETQYF.

V is TRBV6-1 and J is TRBJ1-2; D remains unclear. CDR1 and CDR2 (germline): MNHNS, SASEGT. V lost 2 bases and J lost 4, with 8 bases in between. This CDR3 spans 13 amino acids. CDR3 in DNA: TGTGCCAGCAGTGAATCCGGGATCTATGGCTACACCTTC. As protein: CASSESGIYGYTF.

This clone was seen just once. This sequence joins TRBV4-3 and TRBJ2-2; TRBD2 is a possible D gene (6 bases). The germline CDR1 and CDR2 sequences are LGHNA and YSLEER. CDR3 length: 14 amino acids. Between the trimmed V and J ends, which lost 1 base and 8 bases, there was a span of 11 bases. The CDR3 region has the DNA TGCGCCAGCAGCCAAGTGGGGGGTTCGGGGGAGCTGTTTTTT. Residues: CASSQVGGSGELFF.

This clone rates as medium-sized. V gene TRBV5-4 combines with J gene TRBJ2-5, with unresolved D. The ends were cut back, 1 base at V and 4 bases at J, with 5 bases in the middle. The CDR3 extends over 12 amino acids. Germline CDR1 SGHNT, CDR2 YYREEE (reference sequence). The CDR3, as DNA: TGTGCCAGCAGCTTGCGGGCAGAGACCCAGTACTTC. The encoded protein is CASSLRAETQYF.

The sample holds one count of this clone. The chain employs TRBV4-2 and TRBJ2-5; D is uncertain. The end of the DNA fits TRBJ2-7 better, so the J call may be wrong. The CDR3 is 18 amino acids. CDR1 and CDR2 from the germline V gene are LGHNA and YNFKEQ. The CDR3 here is CASSRVSDTSTSSYEQYF. CDR3 coding DNA: TGTGCCAGCAGCCGGGTATCAGATACGTCGACTTCATCCTACGAGCAGTACTTC.

V and J are TRBV5-6 and TRBJ2-3, with TRBD2 matching over 10 bases. Losses at the gene ends were 0 bases for V and 7 bases for J; bases not matched to a gene: 8. CDR1 is SGHDT, CDR2 YYEEEE, per germline. This CDR3 has 16 residues. The CDR3 loop is CASSLGAGGPSHTQYF. The CDR3 bases are TGTGCCAGCAGCTTGGGAGCGGGGGGGCCTTCACATACGCAGTATTTT.

This clone was recorded once. CDR3 DNA: TGCAGCTTCCGACTAGCGGGAGGGACCATCTTGGACAATGAGCAGTTCTTC. Its translation: CSFRLAGGTILDNEQFF. J is TRBJ2-1 and V is TRBV29-1; 14 bases align to TRBD2. Unmatched junction bases numbered 14, after V lost 8 bases and J lost 5 bases. Germline CDR1 and CDR2: SQVTM and ANQGSEA. This CDR3 is 17 amino acids long.

The V gene is TRBV5-1, the J gene TRBJ2-2, with 8 bases aligning to TRBD2. Trimming took 3 bases from V and 4 from J; bases not matched to a gene: 11. The CDR3 is 17 residues long. CDR1 is SGHRS, CDR2 YFSETQ, per germline. CDR3 loop: CASSSDYAGGSTGELFF. The DNA of the CDR3 is TGCGCCAGCAGCTCCGATTACGCGGGAGGCTCCACCGGGGAGCTGTTTTTT.

This clone showed up just a few times. J is TRBJ1-1 and V is TRBV27, with a tentative D call TRBD1 (6 bases). There are 13 residues in the CDR3. Germline V lookup: CDR1 MNHEY, CDR2 SMNVEV (reference sequence). V was cut by 8 bases and J by 5 bases, with 15 bases left in between. The CDR3 sequence is CASASQGRTEAFF. DNA for the CDR3: TGTGCCAGCGCCTCACAGGGACGTACTGAAGCTTTCTTT.

This clone has only a few counts. This sequence joins TRBV27 and TRBJ1-2, with TRBD1 matching over 9 bases. The CDR3 length is 16 residues. From germline, CDR1 is MNHEY and CDR2 SMNVEV (reference sequence). J lost 5 bases, V lost 3 bases, and 10 bases had no gene match. The CDR3 bases are TGTGCCAGCAGTTTCTCTCCGGGACAGGGTCGGTATGGCTACACCTTC. Protein product: CASSFSPGQGRYGYTF.

J is TRBJ1-2 and V is TRBV9, with TRBD1 matching over 10 bases. The trim removed 0 bases at V and 8 bases at J, leaving 7 bases unmatched. This CDR3 contains 15 residues. CDR1 is SGDLS, CDR2 YYNGEE, per germline. In DNA, the CDR3 is TGTGCCAGCAGCGTAGATGGGACAGGGGCGCAGGGCTACACCTTC. It specifies CASSVDGTGAQGYTF.

The rearrangement links TRBV4-2 to TRBJ2-3; the D gene is possibly TRBD1 (5 bases). The V end lost 2 bases, the J end lost 3 bases, and 18 bases lay between the germline ends. This CDR3 comprises 17 residues. The germline CDR1 and CDR2 sequences are LGHNA and YNFKEQ. CDR3 amino acids: CASSQQHRTSGTDTQYF. Written as DNA, the CDR3 is TGTGCCAGCAGCCAACAACACCGAACCTCAGGGACAGATACGCAGTATTTT.

The chain employs TRBV19 and TRBJ1-5; TRBD1 matches 7 bases. The germline V gene has CDR1 LNHDA and CDR2 SQIVND (reference sequence). Trimming cost V 0 bases and J 1 base; bases outside gene matches: 0. The CDR3 loop spans 15 amino acids. The DNA of the CDR3 is TGTGCCAGTAGTATAGACAGGGGGAGCAATCAGCCCCAGCATTTT. Translating gives CASSIDRGSNQPQHF.

The rearrangement links TRBV1 to TRBJ2-3; no DNA check was done on the table's D call, TRBD2. TRBV1 is reported as a pseudogene. The CDR3 totals 17 residues. CDR3 protein: CTSSQPPGSACTDTQYF. The CDR3 DNA is TGCACCAGCAGCCAACCCCCGGGTAGCGCATGCACAGATACGCAGTATTTT.

In the case of this clone: One end of the junction fails to match germline, which may point to a read error. Additional DNA sequences in this sample encode the identical CDR3. V and J are TRBV5-5 and TRBJ2-2; 9 bases map to TRBD2. Germline lookup yields CDR1 SGHKS and CDR2 YYEKEE (reference sequence). The CDR3 covers 17 residues. The CDR3 coding sequence is TGTGCCAGCAGCTTTGGGCCCAGCGGGGGGAACACCGGGGAACTGTTTTTT. This codes for CASSFGPSGGNTGELFF.

This clone occurred once. The genes are TRBV19 and TRBJ1-2, with 8 bases matching TRBD1. This CDR3 is 16 amino acids long. V shed 8 bases, J shed 2 bases, and the junction held 13 bases outside the gene matches. CDR1 is LNHDA, CDR2 SQIVND, per germline (reference sequence). The CDR3 is CASSGGGSASNYGYTF. The DNA of the CDR3 is TGTGCCAGTTCAGGGGGCGGTTCGGCCTCAAACTATGGCTACACCTTC.

V is TRBV18 and J is TRBJ1-5, with D perhaps TRBD1 (5 bases). Germline V gene lookup returns CDR1 KGHSH and CDR2 LQKENI. The CDR3 has 15 amino acids. V shed 3 bases and J shed 9 bases, with 18 bases lying between them. The CDR3 sequence: CASSPTDSLGGPQHF. CDR3 DNA: TGTGCCAGCTCACCTACCGACAGCCTAGGCGGGCCCCAGCATTTT.

The rearrangement links TRBV4-3 to TRBJ2-7, with 8 bases identical to TRBD2. The CDR3 is 15 residues long. V lost 1 base and J lost 6; bases outside the gene matches: 8. Germline CDR1 is LGHNA and CDR2 is YSLEER. The CDR3 nucleotides read TGCGCCAGCAGCCAAGTATCGGGACTAGGTTCCGAGCAGTACTTC. Translating it yields CASSQVSGLGSEQYF.

J is TRBJ2-1 and V is TRBV29-1, with 7 bases identical to TRBD2. V shed 4 bases and J 0 bases; nucleotides not matched to a gene: 3. The V gene's germline CDR1 is SQVTM and CDR2 ANQGSEA. This CDR3 has 14 residues. The CDR3, as DNA: TGCAGCGTTGCTGGCGGGAGCTCCTACAATGAGCAGTTCTTC. The encoded protein is CSVAGGSSYNEQFF.

This clone was found once. The chain employs TRBV11-1 and TRBJ1-2; TRBD1 might be the D (6 bases). V was trimmed by 5 bases and J by 0 bases, leaving 7 bases between them. The germline gives CDR1 SGHAT, CDR2 FQDESV (reference sequence). This CDR3 spans 13 amino acids. CDR3 sequence reads: CASSRTANYGYTF. CDR3 nucleotides: TGTGCCAGCAGCCGGACAGCTAACTATGGCTACACCTTC.

The chain carries TRBV13 and TRBJ2-5, with 10 bases lining up with TRBD2. Germline V lookup: CDR1 PRHDT, CDR2 FYEKMQ (reference sequence). V shed 7 bases and J 5 bases; nucleotides not matched to a gene: 4. The CDR3 has 13 amino acids. The CDR3 sequence is CASTSGSFETQYF. The CDR3 DNA reads as TGTGCCAGCACTAGCGGGAGTTTTGAGACCCAGTACTTC. The full variable domain, rest sourced from reference TRBV13 and TRBJ2-5, is AAGVIQSPRHLIKEKRETATLKCYPIPRHDTVYWYQQGPGQDPQFLISFYEKMQSDKGSIPDRFSAQQFSDYHSELNMSSLELGDSALYFCASTSGSFETQYFGPGTRLLVL.

This chain connects TRBV14 to TRBJ2-7, with 7 bases lining up with TRBD2. The CDR3 runs to 14 residues. The junction had 7 bases not matched to a gene; V was cut back by 1 base and J by 7 bases. Germline CDR1 SGHDN, CDR2 FVKESK. The CDR3: CASSQARVGGEQYF. For the CDR3, the DNA is TGTGCCAGCAGCCAAGCAAGGGTCGGGGGGGAGCAGTACTTC. The full variable domain, completed using reference TRBV14 and TRBJ2-7, is EAGVTQFPSHSVIEKGQTVTLRCDPISGHDNLYWYRRVMGKEIKFLLHFVKESKQDESGMPNNRFLAERTGGTYSTLKVQPAELEDSGVYFCASSQARVGGEQYFGPGTRLTVT.